The source of this T cell receptor beta chain is a study of PD-L1 blockade in urothelial cancer. Across the whole study: Beginning in about 2014, patients received atezolizumab, given as 1,200 mg intravenously every 3 weeks. The median T cell count in blood samples was some 150,000.

The J segment lost 2 bases and the V segment lost 2 bases, leaving 4 bases of the junction unmatched. The CDR3 loop spans 15 amino acids. Germline V gene sequence: CDR1 LNHDA, CDR2 SQIVND (reference sequence). TCRdb keeps only in-frame clones here, not all; method: immunoSEQ multiplex PCR. The table includes more than 90,000 clones, roughly 85% detected once. Time point meaning: peripheral blood 6 weeks after treatment start. All patients handed over anywhere from 1 to 8 samples, pretreatment and on-treatment. Sequencing used PBMCs, obtained around atezolizumab (anti-PD-L1) treatment. The sequence derives from a man between 65 and 85 years old with urothelial cancer. V usage is TRBV19 and J usage is TRBJ1-2; TRBD1 aligns across 8 bases. CDR3 region: CASSILGTGNYGYTF. The CDR3 DNA sequence: TGTGCCAGTAGTATATTGGGGACAGGAAACTATGGCTACACCTTC.